The rows below give T cell receptor beta chains drawn from one sample of a study of shared T cell receptors in the human thymus. The assay was immunoSEQ multiplex PCR, and TCRdb's table has in-frame clones only and misses some. Among 600,000 to 900,000 clones listed, roughly 88% were seen once. Separately, the same data were catalogued under a study of human thymus T cells.

The sample comprised thymocytes. Receptor source: a girl younger than two with a congenital heart defect. CDR3s include the opening cysteine and the closing phenylalanine or tryptophan. D genes are given only for firm matches. For some rows the clone size is stated as once, few or many, or as a class when expanded; others skip it.

cdr3_aa	cdr3_nt	clone_size	d_call	j_call	v_call
CASSIAGQLNSYEQYF	TGTGCCAGTAGTATAGCGGGACAGCTTAACTCCTACGAGCAGTACTTC	.	TRBD1	TRBJ2-7	TRBV19
CASSLSLRGLGGYTF	TGTGCCAGCAGCCTGTCCCTCAGGGGGCTGGGGGGCTACACCTTC	.	TRBD1	TRBJ1-2	TRBV11-2
CASSQVALRAGDNTGELFF	TGCGCCAGCAGCCAAGTGGCCCTACGAGCGGGGGATAACACCGGGGAGCTGTTTTTT	once	TRBD2	TRBJ2-2	TRBV4-1
CASSPQDSVNEKLFF	TGTGCCAGCAGTCCGCAGGACAGCGTTAATGAAAAACTGTTTTTT	.	.	TRBJ1-4	TRBV6-5
CASSKGGQENGYTF	TGTGCCAGCAGCAAAGGGGGACAGGAGAATGGCTACACCTTC	.	.	TRBJ1-2	TRBV21-1
CASSVGQGIRGYTF	TGTGCCAGCAGCGTAGGACAGGGGATTCGTGGCTACACCTTC	.	TRBD1	TRBJ1-2	TRBV9
CASSQDLGDSKEETQYF	TGCGCCAGCAGCCAAGATCTCGGAGACAGTAAAGAAGAGACCCAGTACTTC	few	.	TRBJ2-5	TRBV4-1
CASSQDTMGPSSYNEQFF	TGCGCCAGCAGCCAAGATACCATGGGGCCGAGCTCCTACAATGAGCAGTTCTTC	once	.	TRBJ2-1	TRBV4-3
CASSSPGGQAFYGYTF	TGTGCCAGCAGCTCTCCCGGAGGACAGGCCTTCTATGGCTACACCTTC	few	TRBD1	TRBJ1-2	TRBV9
CASSQVRRPQHF	TGTGCCAGCAGCCAAGTTCGGAGGCCCCAGCATTTT	.	.	TRBJ1-5	TRBV14
CATSREATEAFF	TGTGCCACCAGCAGAGAAGCTACTGAAGCTTTCTTT	.	.	TRBJ1-1	TRBV15
CASSLIGTGGANTEAFF	TGCGCCAGCAGCTTGATCGGGACAGGGGGGGCGAACACTGAAGCTTTCTTT	.	TRBD1	TRBJ1-1	TRBV5-1
CASSQVGDWGTGELFF	TGCGCCAGCAGCCAAGTTGGGGACTGGGGAACCGGGGAGCTGTTTTTT	.	.	TRBJ2-2	TRBV4-1
CASSPQTVTTLGNTIYF	TGTGCCAGCAGCCCCCAGACAGTTACCACCTTGGGAAACACCATATATTTT	.	.	TRBJ1-3	TRBV7-2
CASSQSGLATQYF	TGTGCCAGCAGTCAATCGGGACTAGCGACGCAGTATTTT	.	TRBD2	TRBJ2-3	TRBV6-6
CATYTPSIQETQYF	TGTGCCACTTATACCCCCTCTATTCAAGAGACCCAGTACTTC	.	.	TRBJ2-5	TRBV2
CASSLSSGSGNTIYF	TGTGCCAGCAGCCTCTCATCGGGGTCTGGAAACACCATATATTTT	.	.	TRBJ1-3	TRBV14
CASSVGGDTGELFF	TGTGCCAGCAGCGTCGGGGGGGACACCGGGGAGCTGTTTTTT	.	TRBD2	TRBJ2-2	TRBV9
CASSDDRGVRNSPLHF	TGTGCCAGCAGCGACGACAGGGGTGTAAGGAATTCACCCCTCCACTTT	.	TRBD1	TRBJ1-6	TRBV5-6
CASSLPPSPFRNTEAFF	TGTGCCAGCAGCCTCCCCCCCTCCCCCTTCAGGAACACTGAAGCTTTCTTT	once	.	TRBJ1-1	TRBV7-4
CSAGTWGSTGELFF	TGCAGCGCCGGGACATGGGGTTCCACCGGGGAGCTGTTTTTT	.	.	TRBJ2-2	TRBV29-1
CASSLGREGTTGELFF	TGTGCCAGCAGCTTAGGCAGGGAGGGTACAACCGGGGAGCTGTTTTTT	.	TRBD2	TRBJ2-2	TRBV7-6
CASRTSGGDPTGELFF	TGTGCCAGCAGGACTAGCGGGGGGGATCCAACCGGGGAGCTGTTTTTT	.	TRBD2	TRBJ2-2	TRBV9
CASSRTKEKGEKLFF	TGTGCCAGTAGTAGAACCAAGGAAAAGGGGGAAAAACTGTTTTTT	.	.	TRBJ1-4	TRBV19
CASSSVGGSGINTEAFF	TGCGCCAGCAGCTCTGTGGGGGGATCGGGAATCAACACTGAAGCTTTCTTT	.	.	TRBJ1-1	TRBV5-1
CASRRTGVAFF	TGTGCCAGCAGGAGGACAGGAGTCGCTTTCTTT	.	TRBD1	TRBJ1-1	TRBV2
CASSSQANTGELFF	TGCGCCAGCAGCTCGCAGGCTAACACCGGGGAGCTGTTTTTT	.	.	TRBJ2-2	TRBV5-1
CASSPRGGEGYTF	TGTGCCAGCAGTCCAAGAGGAGGAGAGGGCTACACCTTC	.	.	TRBJ1-2	TRBV28
CASSQGQGGFYEQYF	TGTGCCAGCAGCCAAGGACAGGGAGGATTCTACGAGCAGTACTTC	.	.	TRBJ2-7	TRBV14
CAARDRDTGELFF	TGTGCCGCCCGGGACAGGGACACCGGGGAGCTGTTTTTT	.	TRBD1	TRBJ2-2	TRBV10-3